These 3 T cell receptor beta chains were all obtained from the same sample, sequenced in a study of T cells in Graves' hyperthyroidism and ophthalmopathy. The source material, RNA transcripts, was used to amplify TCR beta CDR3 regions. TCR CDR3 underwent first-round RT-PCR with the HTBI primer set. TCRdb ran MiXCR on the multiplex PCR reads and lists one entry per CDR3 protein. This table has around 600,000 distinct CDR3 sequences, 45% appearing once. The sample comprised peripheral blood or thyroid tissue (not recorded which). The receptors stem from an adult man with Graves' disease, either hyperthyroidism or ophthalmopathy (not recorded which).

V gene TRBV2 combines with J gene TRBJ2-5; 7 bases map to TRBD2. J lost 2 bases, V lost 6 bases, and 6 bases had no gene match. Germline assignment: CDR1 SNHLY and CDR2 FYNNEI. CDR3 size: 14 residues. In DNA, the CDR3 is TGTGCCAGCAGGGAGAACGGGGGGCAAGAGACCCAGTACTTC. Its translation is CASRENGGQETQYF.

This clonotype was observed a few times. The V call is TRBV24-1, the J call TRBJ2-2, with TRBD2 matching 7 bases. The CDR3 spans 18 residues. The germline CDR1 and CDR2 sequences are KGHDR and SFDVKD. Trimming at V came to 1 base and at J to 0 bases, leaving 7 bases not matched to a gene. CDR3 in DNA: TGTGCCACCAGTGATTTAACCAAAGCGGGGCCGAACACCGGGGAGCTGTTTTTT. Amino acid sequence: CATSDLTKAGPNTGELFF.

The J gene is TRBJ1-6, the V gene TRBV10-3, with 8 nucleotides matching TRBD1. The V segment lost 3 bases and the J segment 7 bases; nucleotides outside the gene matches: 11. The length of the CDR3 is 17 residues. In germline, CDR1 is ENHRY, CDR2 SYGVKD. The CDR3 loop reads CAISETQGARLNSPLHF. The CDR3 region has the DNA TGTGCCATCAGTGAAACTCAGGGGGCGCGCCTAAATTCACCCCTCCACTTT.